Reported below is one TCR beta chain. The sample belongs to a study of OX40 agonist ivuxolimab in advanced cancers. The timepoints at which blood was sampled were baseline, cycle 4 day 1, and cycle 7 day 1. The repertoire was sequenced with immunoSEQ multiplex PCR; TCRdb's copy has only in-frame clones and lacks some. The top ten hold under 2% of the sample, which has tens of thousands of clones, 80% to 90% seen once. Germline CDR1 is GTSNPN and CDR2 is SVGIG (reference sequence). This CDR3 is built from 14 residues. J lost 3 bases, V lost 4 bases, and 6 bases had no gene match. The clonotype comes from an adult with an advanced solid tumor such as melanoma, head and neck, liver or kidney cancer. The chain recombines TRBV30 with TRBJ1-5; 7 nucleotides match TRBD1. The material sequenced was CD4+ or CD8+ T cells sorted from blood, taken in a trial of the OX40 agonist ivuxolimab. Written as DNA, the CDR3 is TGTGCCTGGACCAGGGACAGCTCCAATCAGCCCCAGCATTTT. This codes for CAWTRDSSNQPQHF.